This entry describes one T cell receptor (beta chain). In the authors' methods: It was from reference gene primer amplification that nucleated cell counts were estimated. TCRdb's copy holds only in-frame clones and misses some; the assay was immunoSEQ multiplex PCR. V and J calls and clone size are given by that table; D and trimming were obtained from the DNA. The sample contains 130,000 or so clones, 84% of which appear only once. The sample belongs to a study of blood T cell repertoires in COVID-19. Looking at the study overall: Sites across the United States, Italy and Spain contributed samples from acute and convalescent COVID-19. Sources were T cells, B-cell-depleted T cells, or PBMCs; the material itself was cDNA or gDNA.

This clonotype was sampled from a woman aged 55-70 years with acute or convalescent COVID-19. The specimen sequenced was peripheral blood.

The CDR3 sequence is CASSSPGSTEAFF. In nucleotides, the CDR3 is TGTGCCAGCAGCTCCCCGGGGAGTACTGAAGCTTTCTTT. The chain combines TRBV7-9 with TRBJ1-1; no reliable D call. The V and J ends lost 4 bases and 5 bases respectively, with 11 bases between them. Germline values: CDR1 SEHNR, CDR2 FQNEAQ (reference sequence). CDR3 length: 13 residues.